This T cell receptor (beta chain) was recorded in a study of cytomegalovirus exposure and HLA in healthy donors. As for the study in general: In an early release, HLA-typed donors contributed tens of millions of unique TCR sequences. Regarding the study as a whole: It was reported that TCR beta sequences correctly inferred the HLA-A and HLA-B alleles for most subjects. Presence/absence analyses treated sequencing depth as roughly uniform across donors.

Primers for the PCR totalled 60 Vbeta and 13 Jbeta. Data came from immunoSEQ multiplex PCR; TCRdb stores just in-frame clones and leaves some out. There are tens of thousands of clones in the sample; approximately 7.7% occur only once, and about 2.1% lies in the top ten. Comment on this clone: Its cognate antigen is unknown.

The CDR3 runs to 20 residues. Per germline, CDR1 SGHNT and CDR2 YYREEE (reference sequence). V lost 1 base and J lost 0; bases outside the gene matches: 10. Sequenced sample: PBMCs. This TCR was recovered from a man aged 45-60 years in good health and CMV-seronegative. The chain couples TRBV5-4 to TRBJ2-1; 13 bases are a match to TRBD2. CDR3 sequence (DNA): TGTGCCAGCAGCTTGTCCGGACTAGCGGGGGCCAAGGGCTCCTACAATGAGCAGTTCTTC. Translated: CASSLSGLAGAKGSYNEQFF. The entire variable domain, with the rest obtained from reference TRBV5-4 and TRBJ2-1, is as follows: ETGVTQSPTHLIKTRGQQVTLRCSSQSGHNTVSWYQQALGQGPQFIFQYYREEENGRGNFPPRFSGLQFPNYSSELNVNALELDDSALYLCASSLSGLAGAKGSYNEQFFGPGTRLTVL.